Each of the 8 T cell receptor beta chains below was sequenced from the same sample in a study of OX40 agonist ivuxolimab in advanced cancers. This table comes from immunoSEQ multiplex PCR, and its TCRdb copy is limited to in-frame clones, with some not included. The sample lists under 90,000 clones; 85% to 95% were seen once. Sequenced here: CD4+ or CD8+ T cells sorted from blood, sampled in a trial of the OX40 agonist ivuxolimab. The receptor source for this set is an adult with an advanced solid tumor such as melanoma, head and neck, liver or kidney cancer.

V usage is TRBV19 and J usage is TRBJ2-3; the match to TRBD2 covers 8 bases. This CDR3 region has 14 residues. The J segment lost 0 bases and the V segment lost 6 bases, leaving 2 bases of the junction unmatched. Germline CDR1 is LNHDA and CDR2 is SQIVND (reference sequence). The CDR3 DNA reads as TGTGCCAGTAGGTCTAGCGGGAGCACAGATACGCAGTATTTT. Translation gives CASRSSGSTDTQYF.

This clone was recorded only once. The V gene is TRBV18, the J gene TRBJ2-1, with TRBD1 identical over 8 bases. The CDR3 is 15 amino acids. The trim removed 3 bases at V and 6 bases at J, leaving 7 bases unmatched. The V gene's germline CDR1 is KGHSH and CDR2 LQKENI. The CDR3 here is CASSPGQGASNEQFF. Here the CDR3 DNA reads TGTGCCAGCTCACCGGGGCAGGGGGCAAGCAATGAGCAGTTCTTC.

The chain employs TRBV7-3 and TRBJ1-2, with a tentative D call TRBD1 (6 bases). This CDR3 is built from 14 residues. From germline, CDR1 is SGHTA and CDR2 FQGTGA. Trimming took 5 bases from V and 7 from J, leaving 17 bases between them. In nucleotides, the CDR3 is TGTGCCAGCAGCACACAGGGCGGAAGTCTTGGCTACACCTTC. It encodes CASSTQGGSLGYTF.

The DNA for the CDR3 is TGTGCCAGCAGTTTACAGGGGGTGGGCACTGAAGCTTTCTTT. Translation: CASSLQGVGTEAFF. This sequence joins TRBV28 and TRBJ1-1, with 7 bases aligning to TRBD1. CDR1 is MDHEN and CDR2 is SYDVKM in the germline V gene. The V and J ends lost 2 bases and 4 bases, in that order; junction bases with no gene match: 4. The CDR3 sequence is 14 residues long.

This clone came up once. The chain recombines TRBV18 with TRBJ2-7; TRBD1 aligns across 9 bases. J gave up 3 bases and V 10 bases, and 7 bases lay outside the gene matches. CDR1 is KGHSH, CDR2 LQKENI, per germline. This CDR3 has 13 residues. The CDR3 loop reads CATQGADGYEQYF. The DNA of the CDR3 is TGTGCCACACAGGGGGCCGACGGCTACGAGCAGTACTTC.

This rearrangement joins TRBV29-1 to TRBJ2-5; TRBD2 agrees at 13 bases. V lost 7 bases to trimming and J lost 5 bases; unmatched junction nucleotides: 4. Germline CDR1 reads SQVTM; CDR2 reads ANQGSEA. The CDR3 extends over 13 amino acids. The CDR3 spells CSARTSGGETQYF. As DNA, the CDR3 is TGCAGCGCCCGGACTAGCGGGGGCGAGACCCAGTACTTC.

This clone was detected once. This chain joins TRBV19 and TRBJ1-6; D is unresolved. Germline-derived CDR1 and CDR2 are LNHDA and SQIVND (reference sequence). The CDR3 spans 14 residues. V was cut by 5 bases and J by 7 bases, with 12 bases left in between. The CDR3 reads CASSFRELNSPLHF. In DNA, the CDR3 is TGTGCCAGTAGTTTCCGGGAGCTCAATTCACCCCTCCACTTT. Combining the CDR3 with reference TRBV19 and TRBJ1-6 gives the whole variable domain DGGITQSPKYLFRKEGQNVTLSCEQNLNHDAMYWYRQDPGQGLRLIYYSQIVNDFQKGDIAEGYSVSREKKESFPLTVTSAQKNPTAFYLCASSFRELNSPLHFGNGTRLTVT.

A single count supports this clone. This chain links TRBV28 with TRBJ2-7, with TRBD1 matching over 12 bases. CDR1 is MDHEN, CDR2 SYDVKM, per germline. With 4 bases clipped from V and 6 bases from J, the junction kept 7 bases outside the gene matches. The CDR3 sequence is 15 residues long. The DNA for the CDR3 is TGTGCCAGCAGTTCCCGGGACAGGGGGCAGGGCGAGCAGTACTTC. Its translation: CASSSRDRGQGEQYF. Full variable domain (remainder filled in from reference TRBV28 and TRBJ2-7): DVKVTQSSRYLVKRTGEKVFLECVQDMDHENMFWYRQDPGLGLRLIYFSYDVKMKEKGDIPEGYSVSREKKERFSLILESASTNQTSMYLCASSSRDRGQGEQYFGPGTRLTVT.